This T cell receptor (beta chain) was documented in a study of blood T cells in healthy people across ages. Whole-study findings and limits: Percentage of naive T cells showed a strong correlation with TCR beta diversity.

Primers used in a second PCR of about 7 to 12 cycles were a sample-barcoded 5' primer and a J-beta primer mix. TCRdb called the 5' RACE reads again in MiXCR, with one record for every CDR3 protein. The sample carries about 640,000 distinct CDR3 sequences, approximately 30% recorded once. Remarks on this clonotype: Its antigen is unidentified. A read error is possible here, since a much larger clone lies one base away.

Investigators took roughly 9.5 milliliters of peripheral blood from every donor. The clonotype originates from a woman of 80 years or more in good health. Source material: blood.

CDR3 sequence (DNA): TGCAGCGTTGAAATAGCGGGGGTCCCAGGAAATGAGCAGTTCTTC. Protein product: CSVEIAGVPGNEQFF. The chain employs TRBV29-1 and TRBJ2-1, with TRBD2 matching 9 bases. V gave up 2 bases and J gave up 7 bases; unmatched junction bases: 9. Germline CDR1 and CDR2: SQVTM and ANQGSEA. The CDR3 length is 15 residues.